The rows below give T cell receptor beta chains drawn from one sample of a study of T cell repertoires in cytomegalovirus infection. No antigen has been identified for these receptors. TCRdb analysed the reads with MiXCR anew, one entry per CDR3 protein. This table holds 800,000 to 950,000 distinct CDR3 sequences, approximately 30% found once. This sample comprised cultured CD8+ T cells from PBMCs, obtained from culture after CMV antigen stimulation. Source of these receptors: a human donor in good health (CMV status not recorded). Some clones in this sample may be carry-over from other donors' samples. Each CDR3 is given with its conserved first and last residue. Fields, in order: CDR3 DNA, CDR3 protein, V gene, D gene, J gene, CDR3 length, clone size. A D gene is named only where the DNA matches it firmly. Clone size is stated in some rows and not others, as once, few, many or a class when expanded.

CDR3 DNA: TGTGCCAGCAGCTCAGCTAGCGGGGGCTACGATGAGCAGTTCTTC
CDR3 protein: CASSSASGGYDEQFF
V gene: TRBV7-2
D gene: TRBD2
J gene: TRBJ2-1
CDR3 length: 15
clone size: many

CDR3 DNA: TGTGCCATCATGGGCGGGGGGATTGATACGCAGTATTTT
CDR3 protein: CAIMGGGIDTQYF
V gene: TRBV10-3
D gene: TRBD2
J gene: TRBJ2-3
CDR3 length: 13
clone size: few

CDR3 DNA: TGTGCCAGCAGCGCCCGATGGGCGGGGGCCACTTCGAACACCGGGGAGCTGTTTTTT
CDR3 protein: CASSARWAGATSNTGELFF
V gene: TRBV9
D gene: -
J gene: TRBJ2-2
CDR3 length: 19
clone size: -

CDR3 DNA: TGTGCCAGCAGTTATTACGGGAGGGAGGGGTACGACAATGAGCAGTTCTTC
CDR3 protein: CASSYYGREGYDNEQFF
V gene: TRBV6-6
D gene: TRBD2
J gene: TRBJ2-1
CDR3 length: 17
clone size: few

CDR3 DNA: TGTGCCGGCACGGTAACAGGGAGACAAGAGACCCAGTACTTC
CDR3 protein: CAGTVTGRQETQYF
V gene: TRBV7-9
D gene: -
J gene: TRBJ2-5
CDR3 length: 14
clone size: few

CDR3 DNA: TGTGCCAGCCGCTCAGGGGGCCGGGAAGCTTTCTTT
CDR3 protein: CASRSGGREAFF
V gene: TRBV27
D gene: TRBD1
J gene: TRBJ1-1
CDR3 length: 12
clone size: -

CDR3 DNA: TGTGCCAGCAGGTCAGGGGGAGGCGCTTTCTTT
CDR3 protein: CASRSGGGAFF
V gene: TRBV7-2
D gene: TRBD1
J gene: TRBJ1-1
CDR3 length: 11
clone size: -

CDR3 DNA: TGTGCCAGCAGTTACGAGGGCTCGGGCAATCAGCCCCAGCATTTT
CDR3 protein: CASSYEGSGNQPQHF
V gene: TRBV6-8
D gene: -
J gene: TRBJ1-5
CDR3 length: 15
clone size: -

CDR3 DNA: TGTGCCAGCAGCTTGAACAGGGGCTATGATGGCTACACCTTC
CDR3 protein: CASSLNRGYDGYTF
V gene: TRBV5-4
D gene: TRBD1
J gene: TRBJ1-2
CDR3 length: 14
clone size: -

CDR3 DNA: TGCAGTGCAGGGCGGCGGGGGGGGGCAGATACGCAGTATTTT
CDR3 protein: CSAGRRGGADTQYF
V gene: TRBV20-1
D gene: TRBD2
J gene: TRBJ2-3
CDR3 length: 14
clone size: few

CDR3 DNA: TGTGCCAGCAGCCTCCCCGGAAACACCATATATTTT
CDR3 protein: CASSLPGNTIYF
V gene: TRBV7-2
D gene: -
J gene: TRBJ1-3
CDR3 length: 12
clone size: many

CDR3 DNA: TGTGCCAGTAGTATGGCCGGGGGCGCTTTCGCTGAAGCTTTCTTT
CDR3 protein: CASSMAGGAFAEAFF
V gene: TRBV19
D gene: -
J gene: TRBJ1-1
CDR3 length: 15
clone size: -

CDR3 DNA: TGTGCCAGCAGTTACGGACAGGGAGGCACTGAAGCTTTCTTT
CDR3 protein: CASSYGQGGTEAFF
V gene: TRBV27
D gene: TRBD1
J gene: TRBJ1-1
CDR3 length: 14
clone size: many

CDR3 DNA: TGTGCCAGCAGCGCCAACAGGGTCCCCCAAGAGACCCAGTACTTC
CDR3 protein: CASSANRVPQETQYF
V gene: TRBV7-9
D gene: -
J gene: TRBJ2-5
CDR3 length: 15
clone size: few

CDR3 DNA: TGTGCCAGTAGTATAGGGAGGGTCCACCAGGAAGCTTTCTTT
CDR3 protein: CASSIGRVHQEAFF
V gene: TRBV19
D gene: -
J gene: TRBJ1-1
CDR3 length: 14
clone size: -

CDR3 DNA: TGTGCCAGTAACGACTTTAGCAACTATGGCTACACCTTC
CDR3 protein: CASNDFSNYGYTF
V gene: TRBV19
D gene: -
J gene: TRBJ1-2
CDR3 length: 13
clone size: once

CDR3 DNA: TGTGCCAGCACCTTTTCAGGGCGCAGGGAAGTCCACAATGAGCAGTTCTTC
CDR3 protein: CASTFSGRREVHNEQFF
V gene: TRBV12-3/TRBV12-4
D gene: -
J gene: TRBJ2-1
CDR3 length: 17
clone size: -

CDR3 DNA: TGTGCCAGCCCAGTCGGGACGCGACAAACCCAGTACTTC
CDR3 protein: CASPVGTRQTQYF
V gene: TRBV2
D gene: -
J gene: TRBJ2-5
CDR3 length: 13
clone size: -

CDR3 DNA: TGCAGTGCTAAGCAACTGAACACCGGGGAGCTGTTTTTT
CDR3 protein: CSAKQLNTGELFF
V gene: TRBV20-1
D gene: -
J gene: TRBJ2-2
CDR3 length: 13
clone size: -

CDR3 DNA: TGCGCCAGCAGCTTGCGGCCGGGACAGGGTTCGGACTATGGCTACACCTTC
CDR3 protein: CASSLRPGQGSDYGYTF
V gene: TRBV5-1
D gene: TRBD1
J gene: TRBJ1-2
CDR3 length: 17
clone size: -

CDR3 DNA: TGTGCCACCAGTGAAAGCGGACGGGAGCAGTACTTC
CDR3 protein: CATSESGREQYF
V gene: TRBV24-1
D gene: -
J gene: TRBJ2-7
CDR3 length: 12
clone size: few

CDR3 DNA: TGTGCCAGCAGCTTAGTTTCGGCCGTTAAACGGGCTGAAGCTTTCTTT
CDR3 protein: CASSLVSAVKRAEAFF
V gene: TRBV7-6
D gene: -
J gene: TRBJ1-1
CDR3 length: 16
clone size: -

CDR3 DNA: TGTGCCAGCAGCATCGGACAGGGGATTGAAAAAGAGACCCAGTACTTC
CDR3 protein: CASSIGQGIEKETQYF
V gene: TRBV7-3
D gene: TRBD1
J gene: TRBJ2-5
CDR3 length: 16
clone size: few

CDR3 DNA: TGTGCCAGCAGTCCCTTTACGGGGGACTATGGCTACACCTTC
CDR3 protein: CASSPFTGDYGYTF
V gene: TRBV6-1
D gene: -
J gene: TRBJ1-2
CDR3 length: 14
clone size: once

CDR3 DNA: TGTGCCAACATGCCAGATGGGCTAGCGGTTTCCTACAATGAGCAGTTCTTC
CDR3 protein: CANMPDGLAVSYNEQFF
V gene: TRBV6-1
D gene: TRBD2
J gene: TRBJ2-1
CDR3 length: 17
clone size: -

CDR3 DNA: TGTGCCAGCAGTTACTCCCAGGGTCCCCCTGGAAACACCATATATTTT
CDR3 protein: CASSYSQGPPGNTIYF
V gene: TRBV6-5
D gene: -
J gene: TRBJ1-3
CDR3 length: 16
clone size: many

CDR3 DNA: TGTGCCAGCAGGGGCCTAGCGGGGGCCTACAATGAGCAGTTCTTC
CDR3 protein: CASRGLAGAYNEQFF
V gene: TRBV6-5
D gene: TRBD2
J gene: TRBJ2-1
CDR3 length: 15
clone size: -

CDR3 DNA: TGCGCCAGCAGCTTGTTGGGGACGGCTGAAGCTTTCTTT
CDR3 protein: CASSLLGTAEAFF
V gene: TRBV5-1
D gene: -
J gene: TRBJ1-1
CDR3 length: 13
clone size: -

CDR3 DNA: TGTGCCAGCAGTTACAGCCGGGACACCTTCACAGATACGCAGTATTTT
CDR3 protein: CASSYSRDTFTDTQYF
V gene: TRBV6-5
D gene: -
J gene: TRBJ2-3
CDR3 length: 16
clone size: -

CDR3 DNA: TGTGCCAGCAGCCAAGATGGGGCAGGAGGGGCGGACACTGAAGCTTTCTTT
CDR3 protein: CASSQDGAGGADTEAFF
V gene: TRBV3-1
D gene: -
J gene: TRBJ1-1
CDR3 length: 17
clone size: -

CDR3 DNA: TGTGCCAGCAGCTTGTTAACCTCTGGAAACACCATATATTTT
CDR3 protein: CASSLLTSGNTIYF
V gene: TRBV7-9
D gene: -
J gene: TRBJ1-3
CDR3 length: 14
clone size: few

CDR3 DNA: TGTGCCAGTAGCCTACTTGGGACAGGGTACGGGGAGCTGTTTTTT
CDR3 protein: CASSLLGTGYGELFF
V gene: TRBV19
D gene: TRBD1
J gene: TRBJ2-2
CDR3 length: 15
clone size: -

CDR3 DNA: TGTGCCAGCAGCAGTCGACAGGGTTGGAGCTCCTACAATGAGCAGTTCTTC
CDR3 protein: CASSSRQGWSSYNEQFF
V gene: TRBV7-9
D gene: TRBD1
J gene: TRBJ2-1
CDR3 length: 17
clone size: few

CDR3 DNA: TGTGCCAGCAGCTTAAGGGCCTCCATGAACACTGAAGCTTTCTTT
CDR3 protein: CASSLRASMNTEAFF
V gene: TRBV27
D gene: -
J gene: TRBJ1-1
CDR3 length: 15
clone size: -